This T cell receptor (beta chain) was observed in a study of cytomegalovirus exposure and HLA in healthy donors. V shed 2 bases and J shed 7 bases, with 12 bases lying between them. Germline V gene data show CDR1 as MNHEY and CDR2 as SVGAGI. There are 13 residues in the CDR3. The PCR was carried out with 60 Vbeta primers and 13 Jbeta primers. Clones were sequenced by immunoSEQ multiplex PCR, and TCRdb holds only the in-frame ones, with some missing. The table includes about 150,000 clones, about 76% detected once. Regarding this clone: Its matching antigen is unknown.

Study observations and caveats: Most CMV-associated TCR beta chains appeared HLA-restricted in a later analysis.

This receptor was taken from a man aged 25-40 years in good health and CMV-seropositive. Sequenced sample: PBMCs. The rearrangement uses TRBV6-5 and TRBJ2-7; D might be TRBD1 (6 bases). The CDR3 DNA sequence: TGTGCCAGCAGTTACAAAGGGGGTACTGAGCAGTACTTC. Residues: CASSYKGGTEQYF.